The 20 T cell receptor beta chains reported below all come from one sample, sequenced in a study of blood T cell repertoires in COVID-19. Some clones are missing from TCRdb's copy, which holds only in-frame ones; the method was immunoSEQ multiplex PCR. The sample records 55,000 or so clones, 90% being singletons. The sequencing sample was made of peripheral blood. The receptors stem from a man aged 40-50 years with acute or convalescent COVID-19.

This chain joins TRBV2 and TRBJ2-3, with D perhaps matching TRBD1 (6 bases). The germline CDR1 and CDR2 sequences are SNHLY and FYNNEI. CDR3 length: 13 amino acids. V lost 5 bases to trimming and J lost 4 bases, with 10 bases between them. The CDR3 sequence is CASSTGIADTQYF. For the CDR3, the DNA is TGTGCCAGCAGTACAGGGATCGCAGATACGCAGTATTTT.

This sequence joins TRBV5-1 and TRBJ1-6, with 8 positions matching TRBD1. The germline V gene has CDR1 SGHRS and CDR2 YFSETQ. The length of the CDR3 is 15 residues. With V trimmed by 5 bases and J by 6 bases, 7 bases remained unmatched. The CDR3 here is CASRREGQANSPLHF. CDR3 bases: TGCGCCAGCAGGAGGGAGGGACAGGCTAATTCACCCCTCCACTTT.

This chain connects TRBV3-1 (or the pseudogene TRBV3-2) to TRBJ2-7; TRBD2 matches at 14 bases. Germline loops: CDR1 LGHDT, CDR2 YNNKEL (reference sequence). The V and J ends lost 3 bases and 8 bases, in that order; junction bases with no gene match: 9. The CDR3 spans 16 residues. The CDR3 is CASSQKWGTSGSKQYF. In nucleotides, the CDR3 is TGTGCCAGCAGCCAGAAGTGGGGGACTAGCGGGAGCAAGCAGTACTTC.

This sequence joins TRBV27 and TRBJ1-1; tentative D call: TRBD1 (6 bases). Trimming cost V 8 bases and J 5 bases, with 18 bases left between them. CDR1 and CDR2 from the germline V gene are MNHEY and SMNVEV (reference sequence). The CDR3 is made up of 14 amino acids. DNA for the CDR3: TGTGCCAGCCGGCTAGGCCAGGGGAAGACTGAAGCTTTCTTT. Translation: CASRLGQGKTEAFF.

V usage is TRBV10-3 and J usage is TRBJ1-6, with D unclear. Germline V CDR1 and CDR2: ENHRY, SYGVKD. This CDR3 region has 13 residues. V was trimmed by 6 bases and J by 7 bases, leaving 10 bases between them. As DNA, the CDR3 is TGTGCCATCAGACAGTTACTCAATTCACCCCTCCACTTT. This translates into CAIRQLLNSPLHF.

The chain carries TRBV19 and TRBJ1-1; D perhaps matches TRBD1 (6 bases). Germline CDR1 reads LNHDA; CDR2 reads SQIVND (reference sequence). This CDR3 region has 16 residues. Trimming pared 7 bases from V and 0 bases from J, leaving 18 bases between. DNA for the CDR3: TGTGCCAGTATGAGACGGTCCCAGGGGATGAACACTGAAGCTTTCTTT. Translated: CASMRRSQGMNTEAFF. Full variable domain (remainder filled in from reference TRBV19 and TRBJ1-1): DGGITQSPKYLFRKEGQNVTLSCEQNLNHDAMYWYRQDPGQGLRLIYYSQIVNDFQKGDIAEGYSVSREKKESFPLTVTSAQKNPTAFYLCASMRRSQGMNTEAFFGQGTRLTVV.

CDR3 coding DNA: TGTGCCAGCCGTCAAGACAGGGGCGTGGGGAATCAGCCCCAGCATTTT. As protein: CASRQDRGVGNQPQHF. This rearrangement joins TRBV19 to TRBJ1-5, with 8 bases identical to TRBD1. The V and J ends lost 9 bases and 4 bases, in that order; junction bases with no gene match: 14. The CDR3 length is 16 residues. CDR1 is LNHDA, CDR2 SQIVND, per germline (reference sequence). The variable domain in full, with the rest retrieved from reference TRBV19 and TRBJ1-5, is DGGITQSPKYLFRKEGQNVTLSCEQNLNHDAMYWYRQDPGQGLRLIYYSQIVNDFQKGDIAEGYSVSREKKESFPLTVTSAQKNPTAFYLCASRQDRGVGNQPQHFGDGTRLSIL.

This clone appeared once. The chain carries TRBV27 and TRBJ2-7, with TRBD1 identical over 12 bases. This CDR3 contains 15 residues. Germline V gene lookup returns CDR1 MNHEY and CDR2 SMNVEV (reference sequence). J lost 6 bases, V lost 5 bases, and 8 bases had no gene match. The chain's CDR3 is CASSARDRGLGEQYF. The CDR3 bases are TGTGCCAGCAGTGCGCGGGACAGGGGGCTTGGCGAGCAGTACTTC.

J is TRBJ2-3 and V is TRBV9, with D tentatively TRBD2 (6 bases). This CDR3 has 16 amino acids. The V end lost 0 bases, the J end lost 2 bases, and 13 bases lay between the germline ends. Germline CDR1 is SGDLS and CDR2 is YYNGEE. The CDR3 is CASSVEGTSDTDTQYF. Here the CDR3 DNA reads TGTGCCAGCAGCGTAGAGGGGACTTCCGACACAGATACGCAGTATTTT. The variable domain in full, completed from reference TRBV9 and TRBJ2-3, reads DSGVTQTPKHLITATGQRVTLRCSPRSGDLSVYWYQQSLDQGLQFLIQYYNGEERAKGNILERFSAQQFPDLHSELNLSSLELGDSALYFCASSVEGTSDTDTQYFGPGTRLTVL.

The chain is built from TRBV7-2 and TRBJ2-5; 8 bases are a match to TRBD1. J lost 3 bases, V lost 3 bases, and 9 bases had no gene match. CDR1 SGHTA and CDR2 FQGNSA come from the germline V gene. The CDR3 totals 16 residues. The CDR3 bases are TGTGCCAGCAGCTTCCTTGCCGGACAGGGCAAAGAGACCCAGTACTTC. Translated, it gives CASSFLAGQGKETQYF.

This chain links TRBV13 with TRBJ2-3; a possible D gene is TRBD2 (6 bases). Germline V gene lookup returns CDR1 PRHDT and CDR2 FYEKMQ (reference sequence). The CDR3 has 16 residues. V lost 5 bases and J lost 6, with 21 bases in between. DNA for the CDR3: TGTGCCAGCAGCCCAGGAGCTAGCGCCCTAAAGGATACGCAGTATTTT. Translated, it gives CASSPGASALKDTQYF.

The rearrangement uses TRBV30 and TRBJ1-3; D unclear. Germline V gene data show CDR1 as GTSNPN and CDR2 as SVGIG (reference sequence). V lost 0 bases and J 9 bases, leaving 12 bases between the germline ends. This CDR3 contains 13 residues. The CDR3 DNA reads as TGTGCCTGGAGTGTACTCCCCGGCGGCACCATATATTTT. Residues: CAWSVLPGGTIYF.

V gene TRBV7-2 combines with J gene TRBJ1-3; D may be TRBD1 (6 bases). This CDR3 comprises 12 residues. V was pared by 4 bases and J by 8 bases, with 9 bases between. The germline V gene has CDR1 SGHTA and CDR2 FQGNSA. The CDR3 region is CASSSRGDTIYF. CDR3 coding DNA: TGTGCCAGCAGCTCCAGGGGAGACACCATATATTTT.

The table lists this clone with a count of one. The V gene is TRBV4-3, the J gene TRBJ2-3; TRBD1 aligns across 8 bases. The CDR3 runs to 15 residues. V was clipped by 4 bases and J by 4 bases; unmatched bases: 7. Germline V CDR1 and CDR2: LGHNA, YSLEER. The CDR3 nucleotides read TGCGCCAGCAGCCTGGACAGGGCCCCGGCAGATACGCAGTATTTT. Amino acids: CASSLDRAPADTQYF.

This sequence joins TRBV5-1 and TRBJ2-7; 9 nucleotides agree with TRBD2. Germline V gives CDR1 SGHRS, CDR2 YFSETQ. The CDR3 spans 15 residues. The J segment lost 7 bases and the V segment lost 4 bases, leaving 12 bases of the junction unmatched. The CDR3 DNA reads as TGCGCCAGCAGCGAAGACGGGACTAGCTTGAGGGAGCAGTACTTC. Its protein product is CASSEDGTSLREQYF.

The rearrangement joins TRBV4-1 to TRBJ2-1, with 10 nucleotides matching TRBD1. Per germline, CDR1 MGHRA and CDR2 YSYEKL. The CDR3 totals 17 residues. Losses at the gene ends were 0 bases for V and 9 bases for J; bases not matched to a gene: 11. The CDR3: CASSQERGSGDRGEQFF. The DNA for the CDR3 is TGCGCCAGCAGCCAAGAAAGGGGTAGCGGGGACAGGGGTGAGCAGTTCTTC.

The chain employs TRBV5-1 and TRBJ1-2; 9 bases agree with TRBD1. CDR3 length: 15 residues. Germline V lookup: CDR1 SGHRS, CDR2 YFSETQ. J was trimmed by 6 bases and V by 5 bases; bases with no gene match: 11. CDR3 nucleotides: TGCGCCAGCAGAGTGGTGGGACAGGGAGTAAATGGCTACACCTTC. Its protein is CASRVVGQGVNGYTF.

The gene calls are TRBV18 and TRBJ1-4, with 7 nucleotides matching TRBD1. Unmatched junction bases numbered 12, after V lost 3 bases and J lost 2 bases. The CDR3 is 18 amino acids. From germline, CDR1 is KGHSH and CDR2 LQKENI. The DNA of the CDR3 is TGTGCCAGCTCACCGCTCACAGGGGCGGCGGCTACTAATGAAAAACTGTTTTTT. Residues: CASSPLTGAAATNEKLFF.

The J gene is TRBJ2-2, the V gene TRBV23-1; TRBD2 aligns across 13 bases. TRBV23-1 falls under the ORF class, with uncertain function. The CDR3 length is 19 residues. Losses at the gene ends were 3 bases for V and 0 bases for J; bases not matched to a gene: 7. CDR3 residues: CASSHSGTSGAANTGELFF. Here the CDR3 DNA reads TGCGCCAGCAGTCACTCCGGGACTAGCGGGGCTGCGAACACCGGGGAGCTGTTTTTT.

The gene calls are TRBV10-1 and TRBJ2-1; unclear D gene. V gave up 4 bases and J gave up 4 bases, with 17 bases separating them. The CDR3 runs 16 residues. Germline lookup yields CDR1 WNHNN and CDR2 SYGVQD (reference sequence). The CDR3 protein is CASSVRRGDLYNEQFF. CDR3 bases: TGCGCCAGCAGTGTAAGGCGCGGTGATTTGTACAATGAGCAGTTCTTC.